These 8 T cell receptor beta chains were sequenced from one sample in a study of T cell repertoires in cytomegalovirus infection. TCRdb recomputed calls from the reads with MiXCR, one row per CDR3 protein. The repertoire consists of approximately 260,000 distinct CDR3 sequences, with about 20% occurring once and the leading ten covering roughly a fifth. For these TCRs, the target antigens are not known. This specimen consisted of cultured PBMCs, obtained from culture after CMV antigen stimulation. The receptors were gathered from a human donor in good health (CMV status not recorded). Some clones in this sample may be carry-over from other donors' samples.

This clonotype was recorded at least ten times. The V gene is TRBV20-1, the J gene TRBJ1-5, with TRBD1 matching 10 bases. Trimming cost V 6 bases and J 0 bases; bases outside gene matches: 11. The length of the CDR3 is 17 residues. The germline V gene encodes CDR1 DFQATT and CDR2 SNEGSKA (reference sequence). The CDR3 spells CSATDRGQTDSNQPQHF. CDR3 nucleotide sequence: TGCAGTGCGACCGACAGGGGGCAGACTGATAGCAATCAGCCCCAGCATTTT.

The table lists this clonotype with a few counts. V usage is TRBV18 and J usage is TRBJ1-1; no firm D call. In germline, CDR1 is KGHSH, CDR2 LQKENI. The ends were cut back, 1 base at V and 6 bases at J, with 12 bases in the middle. This CDR3 is built from 14 residues. For the CDR3, the DNA is TGTGCCAGCTCACCACAGGCCGTGCGACCTGAAGCTTTCTTT. It encodes CASSPQAVRPEAFF. Combining the CDR3 with reference TRBV18 and TRBJ1-1 gives the whole variable domain NAGVMQNPRHLVRRRGQEARLRCSPMKGHSHVYWYRQLPEEGLKFMVYLQKENIIDESGMPKERFSAEFPKEGPSILRIQQVVRGDSAAYFCASSPQAVRPEAFFGQGTRLTVV.

This rearrangement joins TRBV19 to TRBJ1-2; a possible D gene is TRBD1 (6 bases). The V and J ends lost 6 bases and 4 bases respectively, with 12 bases between them. Germline V lookup: CDR1 LNHDA, CDR2 SQIVND (reference sequence). The CDR3 is made up of 13 amino acids. Here the CDR3 DNA reads TGTGCCAGTAGCCGGGACACCTTCTATGGCTACACCTTC. Its protein product is CASSRDTFYGYTF.

This clonotype has more than one count but fewer than ten. The rearrangement joins TRBV15 to TRBJ1-6; D is undetermined. V lost 4 bases and J 8 bases, leaving 15 bases between the germline ends. The CDR3 is 15 residues long. Germline values: CDR1 LNHNV, CDR2 YYDKDF (reference sequence). The CDR3 sequence: CATSTEDGPHSPLHF. Here the CDR3 DNA reads TGTGCCACCAGCACCGAAGACGGTCCACATTCACCCCTCCACTTT.

CDR3: CASSERRTSGTGVGELFF. The CDR3 region has the DNA TGTGCCAGCAGTGAAAGGCGCACTAGCGGGACCGGCGTCGGGGAGCTGTTTTTT. The V and J genes are TRBV2 and TRBJ2-2, with 10 nucleotides matching TRBD2. Trimming at V came to 2 bases and at J to 7 bases, leaving 13 bases not matched to a gene. Germline loops: CDR1 SNHLY, CDR2 FYNNEI. The CDR3 contains 18 residues.

This clonotype was seen many times. The chain uses TRBV7-2 and TRBJ2-5, with TRBD2 identical over 7 bases. The V gene end was trimmed by 3 bases and the J gene end by 10 bases; junction bases not matched to a gene: 5. This CDR3 has 12 amino acids. The germline CDR1 and CDR2 sequences are SGHTA and FQGNSA. As DNA, the CDR3 is TGTGCCAGCAGCTTTGGGGAGGGATTCCAGTACTTC. Its protein product is CASSFGEGFQYF.

This clonotype was observed a handful of times. The rearrangement joins TRBV18 to TRBJ1-4, with a weak D call TRBD1 (6 bases). The CDR3 covers 15 residues. The V end was cut by 4 bases, the J end by 7 bases, with 16 bases between. The germline V gene has CDR1 KGHSH and CDR2 LQKENI. The CDR3 region has the DNA TGTGCCAGCTCACTCGGACAGAGGGGGTTTGAAAAACTGTTTTTT. It codes for CASSLGQRGFEKLFF. Looking up the rest from reference TRBV18 and TRBJ1-4 gives the full variable domain: NAGVMQNPRHLVRRRGQEARLRCSPMKGHSHVYWYRQLPEEGLKFMVYLQKENIIDESGMPKERFSAEFPKEGPSILRIQQVVRGDSAAYFCASSLGQRGFEKLFFGSGTQLSVL.

In its sample, this clonotype was seen many times. The CDR3 bases are TGTGCCAGCAGGAATCGACAGGGGGACTACAATGAGCAGTTCTTC. Protein product: CASRNRQGDYNEQFF. The chain combines TRBV7-2 with TRBJ2-1; 9 nucleotides align to TRBD1. From germline, CDR1 is SGHTA and CDR2 FQGNSA. V lost 6 bases, J lost 3 bases, and 6 bases stayed unmatched. This CDR3 contains 15 residues.